The T cell receptor (beta chain) described here comes from a study of T cell responses to AZD1222 COVID-19 vaccine. Study information: Timing groups of about 4 and about 12 weeks for second doses were pooled. Study-level findings and limits: The sample set comprised mostly white British donors with more females, and clonal diversity was possibly underestimated. Spike regions recognized by vaccine-associated CD4 TCRs spanned the protein, led by 160-218 and 743-854. A reported finding is that nearly half of spike-specific TCRs target unmutated variant regions.

On this clone: Its antigen remains unknown.

Profiled with immunoSEQ multiplex PCR; TCRdb holds only in-frame clones, not every one. This repertoire shows approximately 140,000 clones, 93% found once; its top ten account for roughly 5.9%. There are 13 residues in the CDR3. CDR1 and CDR2 from the germline V gene are MDHEN and SYDVKM. V lost 5 bases and J lost 3, with 11 bases in between. The rearrangement uses TRBV28 and TRBJ2-7; D possibly corresponds to TRBD1 (7 bases). This receptor was obtained from an adult in good health. Sequencing used peripheral blood, obtained on day 0 of AZD1222 vaccination. This CDR3 reads CASSTGDFYEQYF. Written as DNA, the CDR3 is TGTGCCAGCAGTACAGGGGACTTCTACGAGCAGTACTTC.